The entry that follows covers one T cell receptor beta chain sequence. Antigen unknown. The PCR contained 60 Vbeta and 13 Jbeta primers. Profiled with immunoSEQ multiplex PCR; TCRdb holds only in-frame clones, not every one. The sample includes approximately 69,000 clones, roughly 72% of them seen just once. The entry originates in a study of cytomegalovirus exposure and HLA in healthy donors. Germline CDR1 and CDR2: SGHVS and FQNEAQ. This CDR3 region has 15 residues. Trimming pared 0 bases from V and 0 bases from J, leaving 6 bases between. Overall study findings and caveats: What was likely a sequencing artifact was a cluster of highly shared sequence variants.

The receptor comes from a woman in her thirties in good health and CMV-seropositive. The chain has TRBV7-8 and TRBJ1-5, with D hard to call. Sequencing was carried out using PBMCs. CDR3 loop: CASSLASISNQPQHF. The CDR3 DNA is TGTGCCAGCAGCTTAGCATCCATTAGCAATCAGCCCCAGCATTTT.